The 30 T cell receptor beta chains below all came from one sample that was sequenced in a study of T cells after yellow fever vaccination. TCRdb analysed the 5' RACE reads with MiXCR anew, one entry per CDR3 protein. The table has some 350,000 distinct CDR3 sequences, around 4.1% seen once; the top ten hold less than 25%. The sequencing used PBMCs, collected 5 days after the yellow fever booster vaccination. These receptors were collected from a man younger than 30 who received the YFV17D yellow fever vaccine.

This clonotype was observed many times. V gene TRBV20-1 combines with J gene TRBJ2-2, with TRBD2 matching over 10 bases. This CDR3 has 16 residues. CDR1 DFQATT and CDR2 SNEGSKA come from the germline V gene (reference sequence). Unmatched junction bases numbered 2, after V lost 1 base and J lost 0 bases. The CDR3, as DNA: TGCAGTGCTAGAGCTAGCGGGGGCGCGAACACCGGGGAGCTGTTTTTT. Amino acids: CSARASGGANTGELFF.

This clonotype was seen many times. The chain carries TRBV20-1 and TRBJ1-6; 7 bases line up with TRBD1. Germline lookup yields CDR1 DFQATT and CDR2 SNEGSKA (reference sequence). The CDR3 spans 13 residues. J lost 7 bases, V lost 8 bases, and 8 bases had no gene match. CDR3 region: CSQRDRENSPLHF. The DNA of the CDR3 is TGCAGTCAGAGGGACAGAGAAAATTCACCCCTCCACTTT.

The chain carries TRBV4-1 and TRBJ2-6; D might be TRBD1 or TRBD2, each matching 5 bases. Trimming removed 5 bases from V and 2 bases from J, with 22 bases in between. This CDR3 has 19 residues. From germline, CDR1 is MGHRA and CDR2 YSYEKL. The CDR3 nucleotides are TGCGCCAGCAGCGAAAGGGGCCAAGCGGTAGGCACTGGGGCCAACGTCCTGACTTTC. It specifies CASSERGQAVGTGANVLTF.

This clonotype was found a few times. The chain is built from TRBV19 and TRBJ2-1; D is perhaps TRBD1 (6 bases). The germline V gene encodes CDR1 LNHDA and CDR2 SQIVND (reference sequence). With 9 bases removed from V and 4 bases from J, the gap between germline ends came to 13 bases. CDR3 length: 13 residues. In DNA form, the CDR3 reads TGTGCCAGCCGGGACATCATTTACAATGAGCAGTTCTTC. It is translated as CASRDIIYNEQFF.

The CDR3 coding sequence is TGTGCCAGCAGTAGACGACTAGCGGGGGGTAGCACAGATACGCAGTATTTT. It encodes CASSRRLAGGSTDTQYF. The rearrangement uses TRBV12-3 or TRBV12-4 and TRBJ2-3; 13 bases match TRBD2. The CDR3 runs to 17 residues. The V and J ends lost 5 bases and 0 bases, in that order; junction bases with no gene match: 5.

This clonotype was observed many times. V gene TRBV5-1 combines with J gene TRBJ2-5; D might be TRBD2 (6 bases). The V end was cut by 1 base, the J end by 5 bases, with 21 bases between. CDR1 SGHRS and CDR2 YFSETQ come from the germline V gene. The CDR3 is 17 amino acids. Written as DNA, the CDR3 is TGCGCCAGCAGCTTGATTCGAGGGCTGCAGGGAGGCGAGACCCAGTACTTC. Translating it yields CASSLIRGLQGGETQYF.

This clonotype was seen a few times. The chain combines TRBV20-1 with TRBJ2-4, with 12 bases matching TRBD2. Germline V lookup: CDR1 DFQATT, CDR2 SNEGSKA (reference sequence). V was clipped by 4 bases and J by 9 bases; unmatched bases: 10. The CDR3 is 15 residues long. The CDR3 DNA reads TGCAGTGCTATCCTCACTAGCGGGGGGCACAGCATTCAGTACTTC. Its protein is CSAILTSGGHSIQYF.

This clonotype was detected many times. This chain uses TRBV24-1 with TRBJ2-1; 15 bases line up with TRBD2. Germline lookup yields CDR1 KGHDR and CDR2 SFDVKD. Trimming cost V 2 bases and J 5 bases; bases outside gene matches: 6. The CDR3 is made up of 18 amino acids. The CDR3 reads CATSDSGLAGGSNNEQFF. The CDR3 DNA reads TGTGCCACCAGTGATTCGGGACTAGCGGGGGGATCGAACAATGAGCAGTTCTTC.

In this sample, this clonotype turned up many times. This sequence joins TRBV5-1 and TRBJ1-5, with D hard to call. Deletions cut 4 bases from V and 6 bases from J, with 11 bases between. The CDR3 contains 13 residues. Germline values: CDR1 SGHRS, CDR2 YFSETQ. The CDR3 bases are TGCGCCAGCAGCCCGGAGAGAGGTCAGCCCCAGCATTTT. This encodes CASSPERGQPQHF.

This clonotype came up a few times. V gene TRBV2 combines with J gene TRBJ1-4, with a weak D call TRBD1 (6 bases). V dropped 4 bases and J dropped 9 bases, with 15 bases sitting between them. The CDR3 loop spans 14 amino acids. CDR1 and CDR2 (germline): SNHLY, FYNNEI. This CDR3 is CASSVLGAPKKLFF. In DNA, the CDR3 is TGTGCCAGCAGTGTACTGGGGGCGCCGAAAAAACTGTTTTTT.

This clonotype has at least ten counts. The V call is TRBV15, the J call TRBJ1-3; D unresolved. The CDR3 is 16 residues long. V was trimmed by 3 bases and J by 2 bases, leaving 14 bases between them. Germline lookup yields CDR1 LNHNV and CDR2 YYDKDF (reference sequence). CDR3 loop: CATSRDLLQTGNTIYF. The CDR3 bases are TGTGCCACCAGCAGGGACCTCTTACAGACTGGAAACACCATATATTTT.

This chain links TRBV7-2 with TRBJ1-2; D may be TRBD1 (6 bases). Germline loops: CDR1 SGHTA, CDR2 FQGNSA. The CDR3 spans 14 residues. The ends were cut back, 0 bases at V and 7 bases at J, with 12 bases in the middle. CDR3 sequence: CASSLATGSGGYTF. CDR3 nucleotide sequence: TGTGCCAGCAGCTTAGCAACAGGGTCTGGTGGCTACACCTTC. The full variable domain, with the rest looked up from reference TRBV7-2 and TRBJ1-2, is GAGVSQSPSNKVTEKGKDVELRCDPISGHTALYWYRQSLGQGLEFLIYFQGNSAPDKSGLPSDRFSAERTGGSVSTLTIQRTQQEDSAVYLCASSLATGSGGYTFGSGTRLTVV.

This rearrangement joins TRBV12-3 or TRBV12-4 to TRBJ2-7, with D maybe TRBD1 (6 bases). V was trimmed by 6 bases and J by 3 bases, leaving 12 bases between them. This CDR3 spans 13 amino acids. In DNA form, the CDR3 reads TGTGCCAGCAGCCGGGACACCTACTACGAGCAGTACGTC. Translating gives CASSRDTYYEQYV.

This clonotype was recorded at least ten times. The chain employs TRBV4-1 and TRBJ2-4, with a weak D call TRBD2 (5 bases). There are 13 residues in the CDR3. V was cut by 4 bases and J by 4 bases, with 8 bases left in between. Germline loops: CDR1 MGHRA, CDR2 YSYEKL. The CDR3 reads CASSPSGKNIQYF. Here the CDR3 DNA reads TGCGCCAGCAGCCCCTCGGGGAAAAACATTCAGTACTTC.

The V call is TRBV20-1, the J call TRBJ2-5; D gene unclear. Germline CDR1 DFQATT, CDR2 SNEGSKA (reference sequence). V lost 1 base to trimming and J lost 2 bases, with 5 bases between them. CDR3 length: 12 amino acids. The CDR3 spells CSARGLQETQYF. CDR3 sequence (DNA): TGCAGTGCTAGAGGACTTCAAGAGACCCAGTACTTC.

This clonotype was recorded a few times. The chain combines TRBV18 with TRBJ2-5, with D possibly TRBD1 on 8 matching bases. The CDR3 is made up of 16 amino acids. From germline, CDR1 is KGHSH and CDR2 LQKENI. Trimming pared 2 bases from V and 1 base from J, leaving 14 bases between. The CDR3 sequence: CASSPRTGRAQETQYF. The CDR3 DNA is TGTGCCAGCTCACCAAGGACAGGGAGGGCCCAAGAGACCCAGTACTTC.

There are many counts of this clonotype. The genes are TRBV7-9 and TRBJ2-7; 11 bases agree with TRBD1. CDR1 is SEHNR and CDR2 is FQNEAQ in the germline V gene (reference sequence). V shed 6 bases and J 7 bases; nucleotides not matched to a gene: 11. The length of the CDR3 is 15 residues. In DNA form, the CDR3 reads TGTGCCAGCAGTCGGACCGGGACAGGGGGGAGTGAGCAGTACTTC. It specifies CASSRTGTGGSEQYF.

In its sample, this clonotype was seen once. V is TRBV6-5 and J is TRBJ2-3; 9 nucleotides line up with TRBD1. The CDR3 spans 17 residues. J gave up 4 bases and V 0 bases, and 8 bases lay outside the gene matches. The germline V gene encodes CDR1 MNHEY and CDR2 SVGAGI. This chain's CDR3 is CASSYSGTGHYPDTQYF. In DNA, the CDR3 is TGTGCCAGCAGTTACTCCGGGACAGGGCATTACCCAGATACGCAGTATTTT.

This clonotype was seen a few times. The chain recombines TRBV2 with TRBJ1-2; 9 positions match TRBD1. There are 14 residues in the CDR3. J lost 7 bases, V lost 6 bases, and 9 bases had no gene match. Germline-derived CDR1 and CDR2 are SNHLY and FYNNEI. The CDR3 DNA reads TGTGCCAGCAGCTGGACAGGGGATTTGTTTGGCTACACCTTC. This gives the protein CASSWTGDLFGYTF.

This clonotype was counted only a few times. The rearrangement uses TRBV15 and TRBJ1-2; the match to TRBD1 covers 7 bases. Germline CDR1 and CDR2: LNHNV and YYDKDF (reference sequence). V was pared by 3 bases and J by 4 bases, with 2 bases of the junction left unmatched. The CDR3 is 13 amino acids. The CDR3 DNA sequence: TGTGCCACCAGCAGGGGACAGACCTATGGCTACACCTTC. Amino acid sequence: CATSRGQTYGYTF.

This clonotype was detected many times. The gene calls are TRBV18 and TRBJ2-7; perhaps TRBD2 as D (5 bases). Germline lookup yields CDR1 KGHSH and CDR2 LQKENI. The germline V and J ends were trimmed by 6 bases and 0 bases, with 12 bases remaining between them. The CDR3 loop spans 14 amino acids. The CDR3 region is CASSREQSSYEQYF. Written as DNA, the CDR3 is TGTGCCAGCTCCCGGGAACAGTCCTCCTACGAGCAGTACTTC.

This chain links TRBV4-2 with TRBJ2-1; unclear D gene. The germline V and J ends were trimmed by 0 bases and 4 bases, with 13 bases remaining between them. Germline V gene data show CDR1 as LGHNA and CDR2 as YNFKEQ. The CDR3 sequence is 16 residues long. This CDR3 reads CASSQEGNWAYNEQFF. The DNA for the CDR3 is TGTGCCAGCAGCCAAGAAGGTAACTGGGCGTACAATGAGCAGTTCTTC.

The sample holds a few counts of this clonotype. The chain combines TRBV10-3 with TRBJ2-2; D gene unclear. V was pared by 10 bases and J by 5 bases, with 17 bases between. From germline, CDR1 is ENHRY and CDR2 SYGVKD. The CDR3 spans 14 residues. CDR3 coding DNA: TGTGCCAGTAAGGATACCACCGGGACCGGGGAGCTGTTTTTT. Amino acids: CASKDTTGTGELFF.

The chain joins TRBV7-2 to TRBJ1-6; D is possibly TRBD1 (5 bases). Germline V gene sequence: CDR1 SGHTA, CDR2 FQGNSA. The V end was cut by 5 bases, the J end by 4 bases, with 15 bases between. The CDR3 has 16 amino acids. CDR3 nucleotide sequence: TGTGCCAGCAGCCCACTGGGACGGAATTATAATTCACCCCTCCACTTT. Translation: CASSPLGRNYNSPLHF. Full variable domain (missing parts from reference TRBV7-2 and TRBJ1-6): GAGVSQSPSNKVTEKGKDVELRCDPISGHTALYWYRQSLGQGLEFLIYFQGNSAPDKSGLPSDRFSAERTGGSVSTLTIQRTQQEDSAVYLCASSPLGRNYNSPLHFGNGTRLTVT.

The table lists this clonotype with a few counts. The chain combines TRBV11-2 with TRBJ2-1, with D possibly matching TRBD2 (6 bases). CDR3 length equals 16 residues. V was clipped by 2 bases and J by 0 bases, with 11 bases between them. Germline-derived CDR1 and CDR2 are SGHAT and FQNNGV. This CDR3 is CASSLSAGGSYNEQFF. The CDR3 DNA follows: TGTGCCAGCAGCTTATCGGCCGGGGGCTCCTACAATGAGCAGTTCTTC. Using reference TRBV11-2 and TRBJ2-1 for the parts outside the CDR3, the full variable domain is EAGVAQSPRYKIIEKRQSVAFWCNPISGHATLYWYQQILGQGPKLLIQFQNNGVVDDSQLPKDRFSAERLKGVDSTLKIQPAKLEDSAVYLCASSLSAGGSYNEQFFGPGTRLTVL.

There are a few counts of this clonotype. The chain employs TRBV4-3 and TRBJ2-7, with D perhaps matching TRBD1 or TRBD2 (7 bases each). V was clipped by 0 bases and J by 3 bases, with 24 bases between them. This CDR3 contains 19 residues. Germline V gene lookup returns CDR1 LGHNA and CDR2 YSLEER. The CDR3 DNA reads TGCGCCAGCAGCCAAGAGGGGGGGGACAGAAATTACCGAAACTACGAGCAGTACTTC. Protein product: CASSQEGGDRNYRNYEQYF.

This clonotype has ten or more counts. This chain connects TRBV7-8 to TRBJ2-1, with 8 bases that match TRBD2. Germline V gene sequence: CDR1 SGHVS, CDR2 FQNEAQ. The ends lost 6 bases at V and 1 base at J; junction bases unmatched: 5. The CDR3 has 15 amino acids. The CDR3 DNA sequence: TGTGCCAGCAGGAAGGAGCGGGGGTCCTACAATGAGCAGTTCTTC. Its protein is CASRKERGSYNEQFF. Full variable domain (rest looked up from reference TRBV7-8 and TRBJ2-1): GAGVSQSPRYKVAKRGQDVALRCDPISGHVSLFWYQQALGQGPEFLTYFQNEAQLDKSGLPSDRFFAERPEGSVSTLKIQRTQQEDSAVYLCASRKERGSYNEQFFGPGTRLTVL.

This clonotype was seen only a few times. As DNA, the CDR3 is TGTGCCATCAGTGAGTCCAGAGAAGGGACAGATACGCAGTATTTT. As protein: CAISESREGTDTQYF. V usage is TRBV10-3 and J usage is TRBJ2-3; D is uncertain. V was shortened by 0 bases and J by 3 bases, with 10 bases between the two germline ends. Germline CDR1 and CDR2: ENHRY and SYGVKD. CDR3 length equals 15 residues.

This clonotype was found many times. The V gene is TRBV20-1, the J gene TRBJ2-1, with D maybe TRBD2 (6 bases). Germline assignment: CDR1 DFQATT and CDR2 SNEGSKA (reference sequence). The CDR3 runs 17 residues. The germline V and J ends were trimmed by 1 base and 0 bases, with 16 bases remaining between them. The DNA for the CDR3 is TGCAGTGCTAGAGTCCCGGGTCGGGGGAGCTCCTACAATGAGCAGTTCTTC. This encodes CSARVPGRGSSYNEQFF.

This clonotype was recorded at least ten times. Here the CDR3 DNA reads TGCGCCAGCAGCGTAAGACTAGCGGGGGGGCAAGATACGCAGTATTTT. This gives the protein CASSVRLAGGQDTQYF. The rearrangement links TRBV5-1 to TRBJ2-3; 14 bases match TRBD2. The CDR3 covers 16 residues. The V and J ends lost 4 bases and 5 bases, in that order; junction bases with no gene match: 6. The V gene's germline CDR1 is SGHRS and CDR2 YFSETQ.